The 32 T cell receptor beta chains below were found in one sample sequenced in a study of blood T cell repertoires in COVID-19. The repertoire was sequenced with immunoSEQ multiplex PCR; TCRdb's copy has only in-frame clones and lacks some. The sample lists more than 85,000 clones; around 90% were seen once. Material for sequencing was peripheral blood. Every receptor here comes from a human donor with COVID-19, enrolled during active disease. The donor label of this sample is uncertain.

V and J are TRBV7-3 and TRBJ2-1; 8 bases match TRBD2. In germline, CDR1 is SGHTA, CDR2 FQGTGA. There are 15 residues in the CDR3. V lost 0 bases and J lost 9; bases outside the gene matches: 7. The DNA for the CDR3 is TGTGCCAGCAGCTTAACGTCGGGAGGGCCCGGTGAGCAGTTCTTC. Its translation: CASSLTSGGPGEQFF.

This chain joins TRBV6-5 and TRBJ2-5; D perhaps matches TRBD1 (5 bases). Trimming took off 5 bases at V and 4 bases at J, with 14 bases between the two ends. Germline CDR1 is MNHEY and CDR2 is SVGAGI. The CDR3 loop spans 14 amino acids. CDR3 DNA sequence: TGTGCCAGCAGTCCCAGGGTCCCCGGAGAGACCCAGTACTTC. This encodes CASSPRVPGETQYF.

The chain couples TRBV5-5 to TRBJ2-5; 9 nucleotides align to TRBD2. The germline V gene encodes CDR1 SGHKS and CDR2 YYEKEE (reference sequence). The junction had 6 bases not matched to a gene; V was cut back by 4 bases and J by 2 bases. The CDR3 is 15 amino acids. CDR3 loop: CASSVERGEQETQYF. Written as DNA, the CDR3 is TGTGCCAGCAGCGTAGAGCGGGGGGAACAAGAGACCCAGTACTTC.

The chain couples TRBV9 to TRBJ1-4, with TRBD1 identical over 7 bases. The germline CDR1 and CDR2 sequences are SGDLS and YYNGEE. The CDR3 extends over 15 amino acids. Trimming cost V 4 bases and J 2 bases; bases outside gene matches: 5. The CDR3: CASSSTGDTNEKLFF. CDR3 bases: TGTGCCAGCAGCTCCACAGGGGACACTAATGAAAAACTGTTTTTT.

CDR3 nucleotide sequence: TGTGCCAGCAGCCAAGCCAGGGTCCACACCGGGGAGCTGTTTTTT. Its protein is CASSQARVHTGELFF. The chain combines TRBV3-1 (or the pseudogene TRBV3-2) with TRBJ2-2; maybe TRBD1 (5 bases). This CDR3 has 15 amino acids. V was shortened by 1 base and J by 3 bases, with 9 bases between the two germline ends. Per germline, CDR1 LGHDT and CDR2 YNNKEL (reference sequence).

The chain couples TRBV3-1 (or the pseudogene TRBV3-2) to TRBJ2-1, with D unclear. The germline V gene encodes CDR1 LGHDT and CDR2 YNNKEL (reference sequence). V was cut by 2 bases and J by 9 bases, with 11 bases left in between. There are 13 residues in the CDR3. CDR3 loop: CASSQRSSGEQFF. CDR3 DNA: TGTGCCAGCAGCCAACGCTCGTCGGGTGAGCAGTTCTTC.

This clone was observed a single time. The rearrangement joins TRBV18 to TRBJ2-2, with 9 bases lining up with TRBD1. The ends lost 5 bases at V and 6 bases at J; junction bases unmatched: 10. Germline-derived CDR1 and CDR2 are KGHSH and LQKENI. The CDR3 length is 16 residues. DNA of the CDR3: TGTGCCAGCTCATACGGACAGGGGAGGTCTTCCGGGGAGCTGTTTTTT. Translating gives CASSYGQGRSSGELFF.

The chain links TRBV9 to TRBJ2-5; 9 bases are shared with TRBD1. The CDR3 consists of 16 residues. Germline V gives CDR1 SGDLS, CDR2 YYNGEE. V lost 2 bases to trimming and J lost 2 bases; unmatched junction nucleotides: 7. CDR3 nucleotides: TGTGCCAGCAGCGTTGGGACAGGGATAGTACAAGAGACCCAGTACTTC. Amino acid sequence: CASSVGTGIVQETQYF.

This clone came up a few times. J is TRBJ1-1 and V is TRBV12-3 or TRBV12-4; 10 bases map to TRBD1. Trimming took 7 bases from V and 7 from J; bases not matched to a gene: 6. This CDR3 is built from 13 residues. The CDR3: CASTLGQGSEAFF. The CDR3 DNA reads TGTGCCAGCACCTTGGGACAGGGGAGTGAAGCTTTCTTT.

The genes are TRBV11-1 and TRBJ1-1; D gene ambiguous. Per germline, CDR1 SGHAT and CDR2 FQDESV (reference sequence). Between the trimmed V and J ends, which lost 1 base and 1 base, there was a span of 10 bases. The CDR3 spans 15 residues. As DNA, the CDR3 is TGTGCCAGCAGCTTAGAACAGACAAAGAACACTGAAGCTTTCTTT. It specifies CASSLEQTKNTEAFF.

This clone was counted once. The rearrangement joins TRBV5-5 to TRBJ1-2, with 8 positions matching TRBD1. The germline gives CDR1 SGHKS, CDR2 YYEKEE (reference sequence). CDR3 length: 16 amino acids. V trimming: 4 bases; J trimming: 7 bases; junction bases outside the gene matches: 15. The CDR3 bases are TGTGCCAGCAGCCCGAGTCCCGGGACAGGAATTGGTGGCTACACCTTC. This sequence encodes CASSPSPGTGIGGYTF.

The chain has TRBV7-3 and TRBJ1-2, with D possibly matching TRBD1 (6 bases). Germline V gene sequence: CDR1 SGHTA, CDR2 FQGTGA. Trimming took off 0 bases at V and 4 bases at J, with 9 bases between the two ends. The CDR3 extends over 14 amino acids. The CDR3 protein is CASSLTSGVYGYTF. In nucleotides, the CDR3 is TGTGCCAGCAGCTTAACGTCAGGGGTCTATGGCTACACCTTC.

This sequence joins TRBV9 and TRBJ1-3; TRBD1 aligns across 7 bases. Germline V CDR1 and CDR2: SGDLS, YYNGEE. V lost 3 bases and J lost 3; bases outside the gene matches: 6. This CDR3 is 15 amino acids long. The CDR3: CASSAGGGVGNTIYF. The DNA of the CDR3 is TGTGCCAGCAGCGCGGGAGGGGGCGTTGGAAACACCATATATTTT.

This clone was counted only a few times. The chain is built from TRBV10-2 and TRBJ2-1; TRBD2 matches 13 bases. The CDR3 spans 15 residues. The germline gives CDR1 WSHSY, CDR2 SAAADI. Trimming cost V 6 bases and J 9 bases; bases outside gene matches: 8. CDR3 sequence reads: CASRTGLAGDGEQFF. The CDR3 bases are TGCGCCAGCAGGACCGGACTAGCGGGGGACGGTGAGCAGTTCTTC.

The V and J genes are TRBV5-1 and TRBJ1-1; tentatively, D is TRBD1 (6 bases). Between the trimmed V and J ends, which lost 4 bases and 11 bases, there was a span of 21 bases. CDR3 length equals 14 residues. Germline CDR1 is SGHRS and CDR2 is YFSETQ. The CDR3 DNA sequence: TGCGCCAGCAGCCCCCGAGGTGGGGGCCTTTTGGCTTTCTTT. Encoded protein: CASSPRGGGLLAFF.

The chain employs TRBV6-5 and TRBJ2-7; no clear D. Germline V lookup: CDR1 MNHEY, CDR2 SVGAGI. The CDR3 loop spans 12 amino acids. Trimming removed 6 bases at V and 2 bases at J, with 8 bases between. The CDR3 DNA reads TGTGCCAGCAGCCAGAACACCTACGAGCAGTACTTC. Encoded protein: CASSQNTYEQYF.

The gene calls are TRBV29-1 and TRBJ1-6, with 7 bases lining up with TRBD1. From germline, CDR1 is SQVTM and CDR2 ANQGSEA. The ends lost 0 bases at V and 7 bases at J; junction bases unmatched: 6. The CDR3 covers 15 residues. The CDR3 DNA follows: TGCAGCGTTGAAGAGAAAGGGGGCGGGAATTCACCCCTCCACTTT. This sequence encodes CSVEEKGGGNSPLHF. Full variable domain (missing parts from reference TRBV29-1 and TRBJ1-6): SAVISQKPSRDICQRGTSLTIQCQVDSQVTMMFWYRQQPGQSLTLIATANQGSEATYESGFVIDKFPISRPNLTFSTLTVSNMSPEDSSIYLCSVEEKGGGNSPLHFGNGTRLTVT.

This sequence joins TRBV19 and TRBJ1-5, with 8 bases aligning to TRBD1. Germline CDR1 LNHDA, CDR2 SQIVND (reference sequence). CDR3 length: 15 amino acids. After removal of 6 bases from V and 2 bases from J, the junction contained 6 bases not matched to a gene. The CDR3 sequence is CASRAGGAGNQPQHF. CDR3 DNA sequence: TGTGCCAGTAGGGCAGGGGGCGCAGGCAATCAGCCCCAGCATTTT.

This clone was seen only once. The rearrangement uses TRBV15 and TRBJ2-7; TRBD2 aligns across 7 bases. CDR1 and CDR2 from the germline V gene are LNHNV and YYDKDF (reference sequence). CDR3 length: 14 amino acids. V lost 5 bases and J lost 2; bases outside the gene matches: 6. The CDR3 loop reads CATSETSRPYEQYF. The CDR3 DNA reads TGTGCCACCAGCGAGACTAGCAGACCCTACGAGCAGTACTTC. The whole variable domain, remainder taken from reference TRBV15 and TRBJ2-7, is DAMVIQNPRYQVTQFGKPVTLSCSQTLNHNVMYWYQQKSSQAPKLLFHYYDKDFNNEADTPDNFQSRRPNTSFCFLDIRSPGLGDTAMYLCATSETSRPYEQYFGPGTRLTVT.

The chain couples TRBV6-5 to TRBJ2-5; the D gene is possibly TRBD2 (6 bases). Germline V gene data show CDR1 as MNHEY and CDR2 as SVGAGI. The CDR3 has 15 amino acids. V lost 7 bases and J lost 5, with 20 bases in between. The CDR3 sequence: CASTQAGTAGETQYF. In DNA, the CDR3 is TGTGCCAGCACCCAGGCCGGGACGGCGGGGGAGACCCAGTACTTC.

Remarks on this clone: Germline is not matched at one junction end, which may reflect a read error. This chain uses TRBV7-7 with TRBJ2-2; 13 bases match TRBD2. From germline, CDR1 is SSHAT and CDR2 FNYEAQ (reference sequence). This CDR3 is 18 amino acids long. For the CDR3, the DNA is TGTGCTAGCAGCCCTCGACTAGCGGGAGGCCCGAACACCGGGGAGCTGTTTTTT. Its translation is CASSPRLAGGPNTGELFF.

This clone was detected a few times. This sequence joins TRBV1 and TRBJ2-7; the table's D gene call, TRBD2, was not cross checked with the DNA. TRBV1 is a listed pseudogene. CDR3 length: 20 amino acids. This CDR3 is CTSSQEFSGGSLYYSYEQYF. The CDR3 coding sequence is TGCACCAGCAGCCAAGAATTCAGCGGGGGTTCCCTATATTACTCCTACGAGCAGTACTTC.

The V gene is TRBV19, the J gene TRBJ2-5; 12 positions match TRBD2. Germline V gene lookup returns CDR1 LNHDA and CDR2 SQIVND (reference sequence). V shed 9 bases, J shed 1 base, and the junction held 6 bases outside the gene matches. The CDR3 is 15 amino acids. The CDR3 protein is CASKLAGGPQETQYF. As DNA, the CDR3 is TGTGCCAGCAAGCTAGCGGGGGGGCCCCAAGAGACCCAGTACTTC.

The rearrangement joins TRBV7-2 to TRBJ2-7; D perhaps matches TRBD2 (5 bases). Germline V CDR1 and CDR2: SGHTA, FQGNSA. V gave up 2 bases and J gave up 3 bases, with 14 bases separating them. The CDR3 spans 15 residues. The CDR3 sequence: CASSLSGLGGYEQYF. CDR3 bases: TGTGCCAGCAGCTTATCGGGTTTAGGAGGCTACGAGCAGTACTTC.

The gene calls are TRBV3-1 (or the pseudogene TRBV3-2) and TRBJ1-2, with TRBD1 matching 8 bases. Germline CDR1 LGHDT, CDR2 YNNKEL (reference sequence). Losses at the gene ends were 0 bases for V and 6 bases for J; bases not matched to a gene: 6. The CDR3 totals 15 residues. Here the CDR3 reads CASSQEDRGGHGYTF. The CDR3 DNA is TGTGCCAGCAGCCAAGAAGACAGGGGAGGCCATGGCTACACCTTC.

The chain carries TRBV11-3 and TRBJ2-3; maybe TRBD1 (6 bases). The V end lost 3 bases, the J end lost 1 base, and 11 bases lay between the germline ends. CDR3 length: 15 amino acids. Germline-derived CDR1 and CDR2 are SGHNT and YENEEA. CDR3 amino acids: CASSFQGPGTDTQYF. DNA for the CDR3: TGTGCCAGCAGCTTCCAGGGGCCGGGCACAGATACGCAGTATTTT.

The rearrangement links TRBV29-1 to TRBJ1-2; 8 bases line up with TRBD1. CDR3 length: 13 amino acids. Trimming at V came to 7 bases and at J to 7 bases, leaving 11 bases not matched to a gene. Germline V gives CDR1 SQVTM, CDR2 ANQGSEA. The CDR3 loop reads CSAQTGGPRGYTF. The CDR3 DNA follows: TGCAGCGCCCAAACAGGGGGGCCTCGTGGCTACACCTTC.

The chain combines TRBV2 with TRBJ1-1; TRBD1 aligns across 8 bases. Trimming cost V 10 bases and J 11 bases; bases outside gene matches: 18. The germline CDR1 and CDR2 sequences are SNHLY and FYNNEI. The CDR3 totals 14 residues. CDR3 in DNA: TGTGCCACCTCCCCGGACAGGGAAGGGGTTAGGGCTTTCTTT. Its translation: CATSPDREGVRAFF.

The chain is built from TRBV5-1 and TRBJ2-7; 8 bases agree with TRBD2. With V trimmed by 4 bases and J by 6 bases, 9 bases remained unmatched. In germline, CDR1 is SGHRS, CDR2 YFSETQ. CDR3 length: 14 residues. Here the CDR3 DNA reads TGCGCCAGCAGCCTTGGCAGCCGGGAGGGCGAGCAGTACTTC. Encoded protein: CASSLGSREGEQYF.

This chain connects TRBV6-5 to TRBJ1-1; tentatively, D is TRBD1 (5 bases). Germline lookup yields CDR1 MNHEY and CDR2 SVGAGI. CDR3 length: 11 residues. Trimming removed 6 bases at V and 8 bases at J, with 10 bases between. CDR3 protein: CASSDGGEAFF. The CDR3 nucleotides are TGTGCCAGCAGCGACGGGGGGGAAGCTTTCTTT.

The chain recombines TRBV7-9 with TRBJ2-3; 7 bases line up with TRBD1. V trimming: 2 bases; J trimming: 2 bases; junction bases outside the gene matches: 7. Germline loops: CDR1 SEHNR, CDR2 FQNEAQ (reference sequence). The CDR3 has 16 amino acids. The CDR3 nucleotides are TGTGCCAGCAGCTTACAGGGGGTCGGTGTCACAGATACGCAGTATTTT. This codes for CASSLQGVGVTDTQYF.

The rearrangement joins TRBV6-1 to TRBJ1-1; a weak D match, TRBD1 (6 bases). This CDR3 spans 17 amino acids. Trimming took off 2 bases at V and 11 bases at J, with 27 bases between the two ends. Germline lookup yields CDR1 MNHNS and CDR2 SASEGT. CDR3 sequence (DNA): TGTGCCAGCAGTGAACGAGGGACACCGGGACGCCAAGCGAGGGCTTTCTTT. Protein: CASSERGTPGRQARAFF.